The 20 T cell receptor beta chains below come from one sample, sequenced in a study of blood T cell repertoires in COVID-19. Assay used: immunoSEQ multiplex PCR; TCRdb lists only in-frame clones, some missing. The repertoire holds around 100,000 clones, with about 89% as singletons. Specimen: peripheral blood. The origin of the receptors is a man between 40 and 49 years old with acute or convalescent COVID-19.

The rearrangement links TRBV11-2 to TRBJ2-1; 13 bases align to TRBD2. CDR3 length equals 16 residues. Germline values: CDR1 SGHAT, CDR2 FQNNGV. V lost 5 bases to trimming and J lost 7 bases; unmatched junction nucleotides: 8. CDR3 nucleotides: TGTGCCAGCAGCGCCCCCGGGACTAGCGGGAAGAATGAGCAGTTCTTC. As protein: CASSAPGTSGKNEQFF.

This clone was found a few times. The chain recombines TRBV4-2 with TRBJ2-1, with 11 nucleotides matching TRBD2. CDR3 length equals 16 residues. Germline trimming cut 0 bases from V and 6 bases from J; bases unmatched to any gene: 4. Germline-derived CDR1 and CDR2 are LGHNA and YNFKEQ. This CDR3 reads CASSQDSGRAGNEQFF. The DNA for the CDR3 is TGTGCCAGCAGCCAAGATAGCGGGAGGGCCGGCAATGAGCAGTTCTTC.

This chain joins TRBV5-8 and TRBJ2-3, with TRBD1 matching 8 bases. The CDR3 spans 14 residues. Germline loops: CDR1 SGHTS, CDR2 YDEGEE. V trimming: 0 bases; J trimming: 6 bases; junction bases outside the gene matches: 3. The CDR3: CASSLGTGTDTQYF. CDR3 in DNA: TGTGCCAGCAGCTTGGGGACAGGGACTGATACGCAGTATTTT.

J is TRBJ1-4 and V is TRBV7-9, with 9 nucleotides matching TRBD1. The CDR3 contains 14 residues. Germline V gene lookup returns CDR1 SEHNR and CDR2 FQNEAQ (reference sequence). V lost 5 bases to trimming and J lost 8 bases; unmatched junction nucleotides: 6. CDR3 nucleotide sequence: TGTGCCAGCAGCGCCGGACAGGGGAACGAAAAACTGTTTTTT. This translates into CASSAGQGNEKLFF.

The genes are TRBV14 and TRBJ1-6, with D tentatively TRBD1 (5 bases). The germline CDR1 and CDR2 sequences are SGHDN and FVKESK. V gave up 4 bases and J gave up 5 bases, with 9 bases separating them. This CDR3 has 14 amino acids. The CDR3 is CASSLRQNNSPLHF. The CDR3 bases are TGTGCCAGCAGCCTCCGACAGAATAATTCACCCCTCCACTTT. Looking up the rest from reference TRBV14 and TRBJ1-6 gives the full variable domain: EAGVTQFPSHSVIEKGQTVTLRCDPISGHDNLYWYRRVMGKEIKFLLHFVKESKQDESGMPNNRFLAERTGGTYSTLKVQPAELEDSGVYFCASSLRQNNSPLHFGNGTRLTVT.

The chain links TRBV18 to TRBJ1-1, with TRBD1 identical over 9 bases. V gave up 4 bases and J gave up 4 bases; unmatched junction bases: 13. CDR1 is KGHSH, CDR2 LQKENI, per germline. This CDR3 region has 17 residues. DNA for the CDR3: TGTGCCAGCTCACTAAGACAGGGGGGAAAGGTGGGCACTGAAGCTTTCTTT. This gives the protein CASSLRQGGKVGTEAFF.

The gene calls are TRBV30 and TRBJ1-4; 11 bases match TRBD1. CDR3 length: 15 residues. The V segment lost 0 bases and the J segment 7 bases; nucleotides outside the gene matches: 4. Germline CDR1 reads GTSNPN; CDR2 reads SVGIG (reference sequence). CDR3 DNA sequence: TGTGCCTGGAGTGTAGGACAGGGGGCGGGTGAAAAACTGTTTTTT. This codes for CAWSVGQGAGEKLFF. Supplemented by reference TRBV30 and TRBJ1-4, the full variable domain reads SQTIHQWPATLVQPVGSPLSLECTVEGTSNPNLYWYRQAAGRGLQLLFYSVGIGQISSEVPQNLSASRPQDRQFILSSKKLLLSDSGFYLCAWSVGQGAGEKLFFGSGTQLSVL.

The chain recombines TRBV10-1 with TRBJ2-3, with D maybe TRBD2 (5 bases). V was trimmed by 2 bases and J by 4 bases, leaving 10 bases between them. CDR3 length: 14 amino acids. Germline lookup yields CDR1 WNHNN and CDR2 SYGVQD (reference sequence). The CDR3 region is CASSEPAGADTQYF. The DNA of the CDR3 is TGCGCCAGCAGTGAGCCGGCCGGGGCAGATACGCAGTATTTT.

The chain has TRBV6-6 and TRBJ1-2, with 8 bases matching TRBD1. J gave up 4 bases and V 0 bases, and 7 bases lay outside the gene matches. Germline CDR1 and CDR2: MNHNY and SVGAGI (reference sequence). CDR3 size: 16 residues. For the CDR3, the DNA is TGTGCCAGCAGTTACTCGACCGGACAGGGTTCCTATGGCTACACCTTC. Protein product: CASSYSTGQGSYGYTF.

The chain employs TRBV21-1 and TRBJ2-3; TRBD2 is the table's D call and was not checked against the DNA. TRBV21-1 corresponds to a pseudogene. This CDR3 is 15 amino acids long. The CDR3 DNA reads as TGTGCCAGCAGTTCGACTAGCGGGGCCCCAGATACGCAGTATTTT. Its protein product is CASSSTSGAPDTQYF.

The chain has TRBV18 and TRBJ1-1, with D possibly matching TRBD1 (5 bases). V gave up 2 bases and J gave up 4 bases, with 14 bases separating them. CDR3 size: 15 residues. Germline assignment: CDR1 KGHSH and CDR2 LQKENI. CDR3 nucleotides: TGTGCCAGCTCACCATCTCAGGGTGGGCCCACTGAAGCTTTCTTT. This translates into CASSPSQGGPTEAFF.

This clone was observed at least ten times. Relative to the germline gene, one junction end is altered; a read error may explain this. The J gene is TRBJ2-1, the V gene TRBV7-9; D gene uncertain. Germline V gives CDR1 SEHNR, CDR2 FQNEAQ (reference sequence). The CDR3 has 12 amino acids. DNA of the CDR3: TGTGCCAGCAGCTTAGGACTGGCCCCCGAGGTCTTC. It translates to CASSLGLAPEVF. The variable domain in full, with the rest retrieved from reference TRBV7-9 and TRBJ2-1, is DTGVSQNPRHKITKRGQNVTFRCDPISEHNRLYWYRQTLGQGPEFLTYFQNEAQLEKSRLLSDRFSAERPKGSFSTLEIQRTEQGDSAMYLCASSLGLAPEVFGPGTRLTVL.

In this sample, this clone turned up a few times. The rearrangement uses TRBV25-1 and TRBJ2-1; 7 nucleotides align to TRBD1. The CDR3 extends over 13 amino acids. The germline V gene has CDR1 MGHDK and CDR2 SYGVNS. V trimming: 6 bases; J trimming: 7 bases; junction bases outside the gene matches: 6. The CDR3 nucleotides read TGTGCCAGCAGCCAACAGGGGTTGAATGAGCAGTTCTTC. Residues: CASSQQGLNEQFF.

This clone was seen a handful of times. The CDR3 reads CASSYRGPNTEAFF. In nucleotides, the CDR3 is TGTGCCAGTAGTTACAGGGGACCGAACACTGAAGCTTTCTTT. V is TRBV19 and J is TRBJ1-1; 7 nucleotides line up with TRBD1. Germline values: CDR1 LNHDA, CDR2 SQIVND (reference sequence). This CDR3 has 14 amino acids. The junction had 4 bases not matched to a gene; V was cut back by 5 bases and J by 1 base. The full variable domain, rest sourced from reference TRBV19 and TRBJ1-1, is DGGITQSPKYLFRKEGQNVTLSCEQNLNHDAMYWYRQDPGQGLRLIYYSQIVNDFQKGDIAEGYSVSREKKESFPLTVTSAQKNPTAFYLCASSYRGPNTEAFFGQGTRLTVV.

The CDR3: CASSLAGATDTQYF. The CDR3 coding sequence is TGCGCCAGCAGCCTAGCGGGAGCGACGGATACGCAGTATTTT. The chain is built from TRBV5-1 and TRBJ2-3; TRBD2 matches 10 bases. Germline CDR1 is SGHRS and CDR2 is YFSETQ. The CDR3 has 14 amino acids. J gave up 6 bases and V 4 bases, and 5 bases lay outside the gene matches.

This clone was counted a few times. The chain couples TRBV7-6 to TRBJ1-6; a weak D match, TRBD1 (5 bases). Trimming stripped 1 base from V and 10 bases from J, with 14 bases between. This CDR3 has 15 residues. The V gene's germline CDR1 is SGHVS and CDR2 FNYEAQ. The CDR3: CASSLDFAGGSPLHF. The CDR3, as DNA: TGTGCCAGCAGCTTAGACTTTGCCGGGGGGTCACCCCTCCACTTT.

This clone was seen only once. The chain recombines TRBV7-9 with TRBJ1-6; TRBD1 matches 9 bases. Germline V gene sequence: CDR1 SEHNR, CDR2 FQNEAQ (reference sequence). The V gene end was trimmed by 2 bases and the J gene end by 7 bases; junction bases not matched to a gene: 9. The length of the CDR3 is 17 residues. CDR3 sequence: CASSLSISGQGNSPLHF. The CDR3 DNA follows: TGTGCCAGCAGCTTAAGTATCTCGGGACAGGGAAATTCACCCCTCCACTTT.

The rearrangement links TRBV3-1 (or the pseudogene TRBV3-2) to TRBJ1-6, with a possible D match to TRBD1 (5 bases). The CDR3 spans 16 residues. Germline values: CDR1 LGHDT, CDR2 YNNKEL (reference sequence). Trimming took off 1 base at V and 9 bases at J, with 16 bases between the two ends. CDR3 sequence: CASSQGQGLRGSPLHF. CDR3 nucleotide sequence: TGTGCCAGCAGCCAAGGGCAGGGACTGAGGGGTTCACCCCTCCACTTT.

The rearrangement joins TRBV19 to TRBJ1-5; D perhaps matches TRBD1 (6 bases). V lost 9 bases, J lost 0 bases, and 12 bases lay in between. The CDR3 has 14 residues. Germline assignment: CDR1 LNHDA and CDR2 SQIVND (reference sequence). The CDR3: CASQNRDSNQPQHF. The DNA for the CDR3 is TGTGCCAGCCAAAACAGGGATAGCAATCAGCCCCAGCATTTT.

This sequence joins TRBV5-8 and TRBJ1-2; D is perhaps TRBD1 (5 bases). The CDR3 is made up of 14 amino acids. Trimming removed 4 bases at V and 4 bases at J, with 14 bases between. Germline V CDR1 and CDR2: SGHTS, YDEGEE. The CDR3 nucleotides read TGTGCCAGCAGCCAAACGGCCGGGGGCTATGGCTACACCTTC. Translating it yields CASSQTAGGYGYTF.